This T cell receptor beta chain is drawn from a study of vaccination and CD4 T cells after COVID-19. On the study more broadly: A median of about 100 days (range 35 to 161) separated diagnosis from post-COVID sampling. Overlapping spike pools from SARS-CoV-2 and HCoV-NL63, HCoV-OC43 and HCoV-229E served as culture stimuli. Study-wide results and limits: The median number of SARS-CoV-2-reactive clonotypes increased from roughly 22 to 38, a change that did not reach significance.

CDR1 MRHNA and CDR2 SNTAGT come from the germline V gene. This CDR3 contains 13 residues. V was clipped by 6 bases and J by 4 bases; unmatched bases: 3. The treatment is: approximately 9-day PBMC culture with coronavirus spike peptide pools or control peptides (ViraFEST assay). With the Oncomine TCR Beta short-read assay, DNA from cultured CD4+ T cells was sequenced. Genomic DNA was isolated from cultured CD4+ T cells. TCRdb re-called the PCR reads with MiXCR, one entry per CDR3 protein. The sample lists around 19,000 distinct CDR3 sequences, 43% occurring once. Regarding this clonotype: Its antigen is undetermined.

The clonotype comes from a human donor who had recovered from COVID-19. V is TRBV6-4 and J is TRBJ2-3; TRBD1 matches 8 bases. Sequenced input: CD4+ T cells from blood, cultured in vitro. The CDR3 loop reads CASSTTGADTQYF. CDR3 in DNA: TGTGCCAGCAGCACGACAGGGGCAGATACGCAGTATTTT.